This passage covers 20 T cell receptor beta chains from one sample sequenced in a study of blood T cell repertoires in COVID-19. Profiling relied on immunoSEQ multiplex PCR, and the TCRdb table lists in-frame clones only, not all of them. The sample lists some 250,000 clones; approximately 90% were seen once. The sequenced sample consisted of peripheral blood. The receptor set was obtained from a man aged 25-40 years who had recovered from COVID-19.

This clone was counted between two and nine times. The identical CDR3 is also encoded by other nucleotide sequences in the sample. The chain links TRBV5-1 to TRBJ2-6, with TRBD1 identical over 10 bases. The CDR3 has 16 amino acids. Looked up from germline, CDR1 is SGHRS and CDR2 is YFSETQ. With V trimmed by 3 bases and J by 3 bases, 3 bases remained unmatched. In DNA, the CDR3 is TGCGCCAGCAGCTGGACAGGGGGAGGTGGGGCCAACGTCCTGACTTTC. Translating gives CASSWTGGGGANVLTF.

The V gene is TRBV3-1 (or the pseudogene TRBV3-2), the J gene TRBJ2-2, with a tentative D call TRBD2 (7 bases). Germline lookup yields CDR1 LGHDT and CDR2 YNNKEL (reference sequence). V dropped 1 base and J dropped 7 bases, with 16 bases sitting between them. The CDR3 is 16 amino acids. In nucleotides, the CDR3 is TGTGCCAGCAGCCAAGCGGGGGGCGCTGGTAACGGGGAGCTGTTTTTT. Its protein product is CASSQAGGAGNGELFF.

This clone was recorded a few times. The chain combines TRBV5-8 with TRBJ2-7, with 7 bases aligning to TRBD2. The CDR3 consists of 13 residues. Germline V gene lookup returns CDR1 SGHTS and CDR2 YDEGEE. With V trimmed by 4 bases and J by 2 bases, 3 bases remained unmatched. In nucleotides, the CDR3 is TGTGCCAGCAGCATTACTAGCGCCTACGAGCAGTACTTC. This translates into CASSITSAYEQYF. The whole variable domain, remainder taken from reference TRBV5-8 and TRBJ2-7, is EAGVTQSPTHLIKTRGQQATLRCSPISGHTSVYWYQQALGLGLQFLLWYDEGEERNRGNFPPRFSGRQFPNYSSELNVNALELEDSALYLCASSITSAYEQYFGPGTRLTVT.

This clone was seen just once. V is TRBV4-3 and J is TRBJ1-2; TRBD1 might be the D (5 bases). CDR3 size: 14 residues. Looked up from germline, CDR1 is LGHNA and CDR2 is YSLEER. The V and J ends lost 1 base and 7 bases respectively, with 13 bases between them. The CDR3 DNA sequence: TGCGCCAGCAGCCAAGGGGAGGGACGTGGTGGCTACACCTTC. Translation gives CASSQGEGRGGYTF.

The chain carries TRBV4-3 and TRBJ2-1, with 12 bases fitting TRBD2. Germline loops: CDR1 LGHNA, CDR2 YSLEER. The CDR3 runs to 14 residues. The V and J ends lost 7 bases and 6 bases, in that order; junction bases with no gene match: 4. The CDR3 region is CASMAGLAGNEQFF. Here the CDR3 DNA reads TGCGCCAGCATGGCGGGACTAGCGGGCAATGAGCAGTTCTTC.

The chain has TRBV7-9 and TRBJ2-3; 9 bases are a match to TRBD1. The J segment lost 3 bases and the V segment lost 1 base, leaving 2 bases of the junction unmatched. This CDR3 region has 15 residues. Looked up from germline, CDR1 is SEHNR and CDR2 is FQNEAQ (reference sequence). In DNA form, the CDR3 reads TGTGCCAGCAGCTTAGAAGGACAGGGGACAGATACGCAGTATTTT. Its protein product is CASSLEGQGTDTQYF.

A word on this clone: Different DNA sequences within this sample yield the same CDR3. The chain couples TRBV6-5 to TRBJ1-1, with D perhaps matching TRBD1 (5 bases). V lost 6 bases and J lost 1, with 9 bases in between. Germline V gives CDR1 MNHEY, CDR2 SVGAGI. The CDR3 length is 13 residues. CDR3 in amino acids: CASRRGGNTEAFF. The CDR3 DNA reads TGTGCCAGCAGGCGGGGGGGGAACACTGAAGCTTTCTTT.

The gene calls are TRBV5-1 and TRBJ2-5; no reliable D call. Germline V lookup: CDR1 SGHRS, CDR2 YFSETQ. V lost 3 bases and J 5 bases, leaving 14 bases between the germline ends. The CDR3 covers 14 residues. The CDR3 nucleotides read TGCGCCAGCAGCTACTCACCGAACGAGGAGACCCAGTACTTC. This sequence encodes CASSYSPNEETQYF.

J is TRBJ2-1 and V is TRBV19; 10 bases line up with TRBD2. There are 16 residues in the CDR3. The junction had 9 bases not matched to a gene; V was cut back by 8 bases and J by 2 bases. Germline V gene sequence: CDR1 LNHDA, CDR2 SQIVND (reference sequence). The CDR3 DNA reads TGTGCCAGTGGGCCCTGGGGACTAGCGCCCTACAATGAGCAGTTCTTC. This gives the protein CASGPWGLAPYNEQFF.

The gene calls are TRBV30 and TRBJ2-1, with TRBD2 matching 10 bases. The CDR3 totals 13 residues. V lost 7 bases, J lost 8 bases, and 8 bases stayed unmatched. Per germline, CDR1 GTSNPN and CDR2 SVGIG (reference sequence). The CDR3 region is CAFLAGETDEQFF. CDR3 DNA sequence: TGTGCCTTCCTAGCGGGGGAAACAGATGAGCAGTTCTTC.

The chain uses TRBV21-1 and TRBJ2-3; TRBD2, the D gene given by the table, was not confirmed from the DNA. TRBV21-1 is designated a pseudogene. CDR3 length: 17 amino acids. CDR3 nucleotide sequence: TGTGCCAGCAGCCTAGAGGGAGGACTCCCGGGCACAGATACGCAGTATTTT. This codes for CASSLEGGLPGTDTQYF.

The chain uses TRBV28 and TRBJ1-3, with a possible D match to TRBD1 (5 bases). The V end lost 2 bases, the J end lost 4 bases, and 12 bases lay between the germline ends. The CDR3 has 15 residues. Germline loops: CDR1 MDHEN, CDR2 SYDVKM. This CDR3 reads CASSLAGTAGNTIYF. The CDR3 nucleotides read TGTGCCAGCAGTTTAGCCGGGACTGCAGGAAACACCATATATTTT.

This clone was observed once. The rearrangement links TRBV19 to TRBJ2-7, with D possibly TRBD1 on 6 matching bases. Trimming pared 1 base from V and 5 bases from J, leaving 12 bases between. CDR3 length: 14 amino acids. The V gene's germline CDR1 is LNHDA and CDR2 SQIVND (reference sequence). Here the CDR3 reads CASSIVGRGNEQYF. CDR3 DNA sequence: TGTGCCAGTAGTATAGTGGGCAGGGGAAACGAGCAGTACTTC.

Here the CDR3 reads CASSKEGRDLYGYTF. CDR3 DNA sequence: TGTGCCAGCTCAAAGGAGGGCAGGGACCTCTATGGCTACACCTTC. The V gene is TRBV6-5, the J gene TRBJ1-2, with D maybe TRBD1 (5 bases). The CDR3 is 15 amino acids. V was clipped by 8 bases and J by 4 bases, with 20 bases between them. The germline gives CDR1 MNHEY, CDR2 SVGAGI.

The chain carries TRBV5-8 and TRBJ2-5; D is ambiguous. This CDR3 has 15 amino acids. Trimming took 0 bases from V and 4 from J, leaving 13 bases between them. The germline CDR1 and CDR2 sequences are SGHTS and YDEGEE. DNA for the CDR3: TGTGCCAGCAGCTTGGTTGTCGGGTCAGTAGAGACCCAGTACTTC. It yields the protein CASSLVVGSVETQYF.

The rearrangement uses TRBV19 and TRBJ1-2; 7 nucleotides align to TRBD1. Germline trimming cut 6 bases from V and 7 bases from J; bases unmatched to any gene: 11. The germline V gene has CDR1 LNHDA and CDR2 SQIVND (reference sequence). The CDR3 totals 14 residues. The CDR3 loop reads CASSVTGMELGYTF. DNA for the CDR3: TGTGCCAGTAGCGTGACAGGGATGGAGCTTGGCTACACCTTC.

This clone was seen a few times. The V call is TRBV18, the J call TRBJ1-6; D gene ambiguous. Trimming shortened V by 4 bases and J by 4 bases, and 8 bases separated the two germline ends. There are 14 residues in the CDR3. CDR1 and CDR2 (germline): KGHSH, LQKENI. CDR3: CASSLQQYNSPLHF. CDR3 in DNA: TGTGCCAGCTCACTACAGCAGTATAATTCACCCCTCCACTTT.

The genes are TRBV25-1 and TRBJ2-3; D unclear. Trimming stripped 6 bases from V and 2 bases from J, with 3 bases between. In germline, CDR1 is MGHDK, CDR2 SYGVNS. The CDR3 is made up of 11 amino acids. The CDR3 spells CASSHTDTQYF. The CDR3 DNA reads as TGTGCCAGCAGCCACACAGATACGCAGTATTTT.

The genes are TRBV7-9 and TRBJ1-6; D is unclear. Deletions cut 5 bases from V and 8 bases from J, with 10 bases between. In germline, CDR1 is SEHNR, CDR2 FQNEAQ (reference sequence). CDR3 length: 13 residues. DNA of the CDR3: TGTGCCAGCAGCCCGCGGGCAGATTCACCCCTCCACTTT. It yields the protein CASSPRADSPLHF.

Many counts were recorded for this clone. The CDR3 DNA reads as TGTGCCAGCAGCTCTTCCCCTAGACAGGGAGCGTGGACTGAAGCTTTCTTT. Its translation is CASSSSPRQGAWTEAFF. The chain joins TRBV5-7 to TRBJ1-1, with TRBD1 matching 7 bases. TRBV5-7 has ORF status, its function being uncertain. The trim removed 3 bases at V and 5 bases at J, leaving 16 bases unmatched. The CDR3 contains 17 residues.